The present T cell receptor beta chain was sequenced within a study of blood T cell repertoires in COVID-19. Germline CDR1 and CDR2: SGHAT and FQNNGV. V gave up 1 base and J gave up 8 bases, with 10 bases separating them. The CDR3 spans 13 residues. Generated by immunoSEQ multiplex PCR, the TCRdb table keeps only in-frame clones and is missing some. Seen here are under 250,000 clones, about 86% observed once, and the top ten hold more than 2%. This clonotype originated in a woman aged 55-75 years with acute or convalescent COVID-19. Sequenced: peripheral blood. The rearrangement joins TRBV11-2 to TRBJ2-3; TRBD2 might be the D (6 bases). This chain's CDR3 is CASSLVRGGTQYF. The CDR3 nucleotides read TGTGCCAGCAGCTTAGTGAGGGGAGGTACGCAGTATTTT.